This T cell receptor beta chain stems from a study of shared clonotypes between healthy human individuals. Study-wide background: Per donor, three plates held CD4 naive cells, three held CD4 memory, two held CD8 naive and one held CD8 memory. Study results and limitations: There were few donors, and this limited the genetic and exposure-history diversity represented.

J lost 4 bases, V lost 2 bases, and 5 bases had no gene match. The CDR3 runs to 14 residues. CDR1 and CDR2 (germline): KGHSH, LQKENI. Comment on this clone: Antigen unknown. The same CDR3 also results from other DNA sequences found in this sample.

The material for each subset, its genomic DNA, was split evenly across several immunoSEQ plates. Sequenced by immunoSEQ multiplex PCR; TCRdb stores in-frame clones only, minus some. The profile shows about 1 million clones, around 74% of them singletons. The sequence derives from a man aged 18 to 29 in good health. The sequencing input was memory CD4+ T cells sorted from blood. Regarding subset: CD45RA-negative fraction. The rearrangement links TRBV18 to TRBJ2-7; the match to TRBD2 covers 7 bases. The CDR3 reads CASSPSGGYYEQYF. The CDR3, as DNA: TGTGCCAGCTCACCATCGGGAGGATATTACGAGCAGTACTTC.